Listed here are 3 T cell receptor beta chains from one sample, sequenced in a study of Tregs in tolerant kidney transplant recipients (dated by TCRdb to the late 2010s). Receptor libraries were prepared by the immunoSEQ multiplex PCR assay. TCRdb re-hosts the immuneACCESS table, in-frame sequences only. Its copies lack some clones; in the studies checked, an unresolved V gene accounts for under half of them, and the cause for the rest is not known. The sample table lists about 69,000 clones, about 89% of them with a count of one. The top ten constitute approximately 0.39% of the sample. The time point label, as the study defines it: blood sample drawn before combined kidney and bone marrow transplant. Sequencing was performed on CD4+ T cells from blood, taken before the transplant. The receptors originated from a human donor who received a combined kidney and bone marrow transplant.

This clone was found a few times. The CDR3: CASSPEGNTEAFF. The DNA for the CDR3 is TGTGCCAGCAGCCCCGAGGGGAACACTGAAGCTTTCTTT. V and J are TRBV7-3 and TRBJ1-1; D is ambiguous. Deletions cut 5 bases from V and 1 base from J, with 8 bases between. Looked up from germline, CDR1 is SGHTA and CDR2 is FQGTGA. The CDR3 has 13 amino acids.

V is TRBV5-1 and J is TRBJ1-1, with TRBD1 matching 10 bases. Germline V gives CDR1 SGHRS, CDR2 YFSETQ. This CDR3 region has 15 residues. J lost 5 bases, V lost 4 bases, and 8 bases had no gene match. The CDR3: CASSTSGQGRTEAFF. The DNA of the CDR3 is TGCGCCAGCAGCACCTCGGGACAGGGGAGAACTGAAGCTTTCTTT.

The CDR3 here is CASKGDTSNTGELFF. CDR3 DNA sequence: TGTGCCAGCAAAGGGGACACCTCGAACACCGGGGAGCTGTTTTTT. This chain uses TRBV2 with TRBJ2-2; D possibly corresponds to TRBD1 (6 bases). V was cut by 7 bases and J by 0 bases, with 12 bases left in between. Germline CDR1 and CDR2: SNHLY and FYNNEI. This CDR3 region has 15 residues.